This T cell receptor beta chain originates from a study of T cells in Graves' hyperthyroidism and ophthalmopathy. This clonotype was found many times. RNA transcripts were the template for amplifying TCR beta CDR3 regions. HTBI primers drove first-round RT-PCR of the TCR CDR3. Each CDR3 protein is one row after TCRdb ran MiXCR on the multiplex PCR reads. The sample contains about 540,000 distinct CDR3 sequences, 46% of which appear only once. Sequenced material: peripheral blood or thyroid tissue (not recorded which). The receptor was derived from a woman aged 18-29 years with Graves' hyperthyroidism.

The CDR3 sequence: CASSEFEILHF. CDR3 DNA sequence: TGTGCCAGCAGTGAATTCGAGATCCTCCACTTT. The chain links TRBV2 to TRBJ1-6, with D unresolved. This CDR3 region has 11 residues. V was shortened by 2 bases and J by 15 bases, with 8 bases between the two germline ends. The germline gives CDR1 SNHLY, CDR2 FYNNEI.